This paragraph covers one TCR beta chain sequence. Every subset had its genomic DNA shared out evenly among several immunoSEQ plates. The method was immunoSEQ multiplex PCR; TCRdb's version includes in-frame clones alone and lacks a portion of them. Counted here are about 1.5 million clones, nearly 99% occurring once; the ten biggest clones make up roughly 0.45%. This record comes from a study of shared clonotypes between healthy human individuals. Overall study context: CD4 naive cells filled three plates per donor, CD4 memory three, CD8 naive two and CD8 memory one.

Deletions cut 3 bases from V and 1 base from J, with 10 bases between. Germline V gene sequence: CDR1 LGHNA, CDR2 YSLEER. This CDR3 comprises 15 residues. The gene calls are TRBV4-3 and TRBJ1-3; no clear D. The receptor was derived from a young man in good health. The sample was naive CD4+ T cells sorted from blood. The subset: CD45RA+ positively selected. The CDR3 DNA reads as TGCGCCAGCAGCCAGCTAGTGGGGTCTGGAAACACCATATATTTT. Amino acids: CASSQLVGSGNTIYF.